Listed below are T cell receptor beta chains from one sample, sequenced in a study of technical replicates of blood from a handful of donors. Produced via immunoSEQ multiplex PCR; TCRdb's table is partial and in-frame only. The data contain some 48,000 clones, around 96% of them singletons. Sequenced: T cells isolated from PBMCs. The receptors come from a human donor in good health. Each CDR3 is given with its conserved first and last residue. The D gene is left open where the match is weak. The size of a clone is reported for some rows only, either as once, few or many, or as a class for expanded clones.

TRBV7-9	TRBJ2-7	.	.	TGTGCCAGCAGCTTAGGCATCAGTATCACCTACGAGCAGTACTTC	CASSLGISITYEQYF
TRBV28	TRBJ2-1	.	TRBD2	TGTGCCAGCAGTTTAAGGGGTGACCTAGCGGGAGCGGGTGAGCAGTTCTTC	CASSLRGDLAGAGEQFF
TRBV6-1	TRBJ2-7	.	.	TGTGCCAGCAGAGGAGGACAGAACTACGAGCAGTACTTC	CASRGGQNYEQYF
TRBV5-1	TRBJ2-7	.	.	TGCGCCAGCAAGAGTTCAAGCTCCTACGAGCAGTACTTC	CASKSSSSYEQYF
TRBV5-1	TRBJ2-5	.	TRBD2	TGCGCCAGCAGCAATAGCGGGAGAAGGCAAGAGACCCAGTACTTC	CASSNSGRRQETQYF
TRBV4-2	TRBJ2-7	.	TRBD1	TGTGCCAGCAGCCAAGGGACAGGGTACAACGAGCAGTACTTC	CASSQGTGYNEQYF
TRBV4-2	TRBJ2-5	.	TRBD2	TGTGCCAGCAGCCAAGGGGCTAGCGGGGAGGGGGGGGAGACCCAGTACTTC	CASSQGASGEGGETQYF
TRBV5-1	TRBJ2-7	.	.	TGCGCCAGCAGCTTCAGAGGGCTTGAGGGAGGCGAGCAGTACTTC	CASSFRGLEGGEQYF
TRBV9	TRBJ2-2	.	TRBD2	TGTGCCAGCAGCGTAAAGGGGAGGGCGCTCACCGGGGAGCTGTTTTTT	CASSVKGRALTGELFF
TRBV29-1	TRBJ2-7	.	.	TGCAGCGTTAGTAGCGGAATCTACGAGCAGTACTTC	CSVSSGIYEQYF
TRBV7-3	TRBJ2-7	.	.	TGTGCCAGCAGCCCCGGCAGTTCTAGTTACTACGAGCAGTACTTC	CASSPGSSSYYEQYF
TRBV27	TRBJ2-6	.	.	TGTGCCAGCAATTCTGCGGGGGCCAACGTCCTGACTTTC	CASNSAGANVLTF
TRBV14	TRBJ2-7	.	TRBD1	TGTGCCAGCAGCGAGACAGGGGAGTACGAGCAGTACTTC	CASSETGEYEQYF
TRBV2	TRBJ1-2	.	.	TGTGCCGCGGACAGCCCGGAAGACTATGGCTACACCTTC	CAADSPEDYGYTF
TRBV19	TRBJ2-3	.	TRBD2	TGTGCCAGTAGTATGGGGCGGGAGTCAGATACGCAGTATTTT	CASSMGRESDTQYF
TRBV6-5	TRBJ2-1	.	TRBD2	TGTGCCAGCAGTTACGAGACTAGCGGGTTGGGCAATGAGCAGTTCTTC	CASSYETSGLGNEQFF
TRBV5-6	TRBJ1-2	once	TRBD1	TGTGCCAGCAGCACGGGACAGGGGGCGGGGGGCTACACCTTC	CASSTGQGAGGYTF
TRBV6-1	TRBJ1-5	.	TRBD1	TGTGCCAGCAGTGAAGAGGACAGGGAACTTTATCAGCCCCAGCATTTT	CASSEEDRELYQPQHF
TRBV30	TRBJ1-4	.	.	TGTGCCTGGAGTGTTACAGGCTACGAAAAACTGTTTTTT	CAWSVTGYEKLFF
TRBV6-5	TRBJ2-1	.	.	TGTGCCAGCAGTTACGGTCCTAACAATGAGCAGTTCTTC	CASSYGPNNEQFF
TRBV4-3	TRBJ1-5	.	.	TGCGCCAGCAGCCCTTTTATAGAGTACAATCAGCCCCAGCATTTT	CASSPFIEYNQPQHF
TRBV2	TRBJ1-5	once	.	TGTGCCAGCACACAGGCCTATAGCAATCAGCCCCAGCATTTT	CASTQAYSNQPQHF
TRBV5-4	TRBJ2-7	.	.	TGTGCCAGCAGCTTGTCCGGGGAGCAGTACTTC	CASSLSGEQYF
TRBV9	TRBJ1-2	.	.	TGTGCCAGCAGCGTAGATGGCGGGGGCTATGGCTACACCTTC	CASSVDGGGYGYTF
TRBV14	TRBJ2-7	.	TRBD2	TGTGCCAGCAGACTTAGCGGGGCCTCCTACGAGCAGTACTTC	CASRLSGASYEQYF
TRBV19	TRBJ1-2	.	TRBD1	TGTGCCAGTAGTAGCCCTGGGACAGGGGCAAGTGGCTACACCTTC	CASSSPGTGASGYTF
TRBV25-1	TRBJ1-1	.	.	TGTGCCAGCAGTGAACTAAGGCCAGAAGGAGATGAAGCTTTCTTT	CASSELRPEGDEAFF
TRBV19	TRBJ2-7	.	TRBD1	TGTGCCAGTAGTACGCTGACAGGGGAAGAGCAGTACTTC	CASSTLTGEEQYF
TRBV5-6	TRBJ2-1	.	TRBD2	TGTGCCAGCAGTTCAGCCACTAGCGGTATCTACAATGAGCAGTTCTTC	CASSSATSGIYNEQFF
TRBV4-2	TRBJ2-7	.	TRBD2	TGTGCCAGCAGCCAACCGACTAGCGGGAGCTTTTACGAGCAGTACTTC	CASSQPTSGSFYEQYF
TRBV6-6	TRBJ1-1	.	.	TGTGCCAGCAACACAAACACTGAAGCTTTCTTT	CASNTNTEAFF
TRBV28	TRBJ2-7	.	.	TGTGCCAGCAGGGGAGAGAGGAGGTCCTACGAGCAGTACTTC	CASRGERRSYEQYF
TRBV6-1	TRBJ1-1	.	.	TGTGCCAGCAGTGAATGGGCAGAAAACACTGAAGCTTTCTTT	CASSEWAENTEAFF
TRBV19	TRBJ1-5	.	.	TGTGCCAGTAGTATGAAGAGACTTCAGCCCCAGCATTTT	CASSMKRLQPQHF
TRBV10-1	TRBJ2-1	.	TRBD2	TGCGCCAGCAGTAGGAGCGGGAGTAACGATGAGCAGTTCTTC	CASSRSGSNDEQFF
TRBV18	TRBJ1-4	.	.	TGTGCCAGCTCACCATCGGGGGGCACTAATGAAAAACTGTTTTTT	CASSPSGGTNEKLFF